The 29 T cell receptor beta chains reported below all come from one sample, sequenced in a study of blood T cell repertoires in COVID-19. Assay: immunoSEQ multiplex PCR; the TCRdb copy retains only in-frame clones and omits some. Of 54,000 or so clones listed, around four fifths are singletons. Sequencing was carried out using peripheral blood. These receptors all stem from a woman between 55 and 75 years old with acute or convalescent COVID-19.

This clone came up once. The chain is built from TRBV9 and TRBJ1-1; D not resolved. The CDR3 consists of 13 residues. CDR1 SGDLS and CDR2 YYNGEE come from the germline V gene. Trimming pared 3 bases from V and 4 bases from J, leaving 10 bases between. The CDR3 here is CASSAPGSTEAFF. The CDR3 nucleotides are TGTGCCAGCAGCGCTCCCGGGTCCACTGAAGCTTTCTTT.

Only one count was recorded for this clone. The rearrangement uses TRBV11-3 and TRBJ2-1; D is possibly TRBD2 (7 bases). This CDR3 contains 15 residues. The V gene lost 3 bases and the J gene lost 2 bases, with 11 bases spanning the gap. Germline CDR1 is SGHNT and CDR2 is YENEEA. The DNA of the CDR3 is TGTGCCAGCAGCTTTGGAGGGGGGGCCTACAATGAGCAGTTCTTC. This translates into CASSFGGGAYNEQFF.

The V and J genes are TRBV15 and TRBJ2-5; 7 bases map to TRBD2. The CDR3 consists of 14 residues. Looked up from germline, CDR1 is LNHNV and CDR2 is YYDKDF (reference sequence). With V trimmed by 1 base and J by 6 bases, 5 bases remained unmatched. This CDR3 is CATSRARTRKTQYF. The CDR3 nucleotides are TGTGCCACCAGCAGAGCTAGGACTAGAAAGACCCAGTACTTC.

V usage is TRBV14 and J usage is TRBJ2-3, with D hard to call. This CDR3 is built from 13 residues. Trimming took 0 bases from V and 8 from J, leaving 9 bases between them. The germline gives CDR1 SGHDN, CDR2 FVKESK. CDR3 coding DNA: TGTGCCAGCAGCCAAGATATAAGTAGTACGCAGTATTTT. Its protein product is CASSQDISSTQYF. The full variable domain, completed using reference TRBV14 and TRBJ2-3, is EAGVTQFPSHSVIEKGQTVTLRCDPISGHDNLYWYRRVMGKEIKFLLHFVKESKQDESGMPNNRFLAERTGGTYSTLKVQPAELEDSGVYFCASSQDISSTQYFGPGTRLTVL.

V gene TRBV5-1 combines with J gene TRBJ1-3, with D hard to call. V was clipped by 0 bases and J by 0 bases, with 7 bases between them. The CDR3 is made up of 15 amino acids. CDR1 SGHRS and CDR2 YFSETQ come from the germline V gene. The DNA of the CDR3 is TGCGCCAGCAGCTTGGACAGCTTCTCTGGAAACACCATATATTTT. Its protein product is CASSLDSFSGNTIYF.

The rearrangement joins TRBV6-5 to TRBJ2-5; D might be TRBD2 (6 bases). V gave up 10 bases and J gave up 2 bases, with 14 bases separating them. CDR3 length: 13 amino acids. The germline gives CDR1 MNHEY, CDR2 SVGAGI. CDR3 nucleotide sequence: TGTGCCACCTCCGGGACTCCACAAGAGACCCAGTACTTC. It is translated as CATSGTPQETQYF.

The chain couples TRBV28 to TRBJ1-3; the D is unclear. The ends were cut back, 4 bases at V and 5 bases at J, with 15 bases in the middle. The germline V gene encodes CDR1 MDHEN and CDR2 SYDVKM. This CDR3 comprises 15 residues. CDR3 in DNA: TGTGCCAGCAGTTACGGATTCTCGCGGAGAAACACCATATATTTT. Its protein product is CASSYGFSRRNTIYF.

CDR3 sequence: CASSESDSGSYEQYF. CDR3 in DNA: TGTGCCAGCAGTGAATCGGACAGTGGATCCTACGAGCAGTACTTC. The chain has TRBV6-1 and TRBJ2-7, with a possible D match to TRBD1 (6 bases). With 2 bases removed from V and 1 base from J, the gap between germline ends came to 12 bases. CDR1 and CDR2 (germline): MNHNS, SASEGT. The CDR3 runs to 15 residues.

The chain employs TRBV12-3 or TRBV12-4 and TRBJ1-2, with 9 bases aligning to TRBD1. The trim removed 7 bases at V and 5 bases at J, leaving 5 bases unmatched. The CDR3 runs to 13 residues. The CDR3 loop is CASTLQGAYGYTF. CDR3 DNA: TGTGCCAGCACCTTACAGGGGGCGTATGGCTACACCTTC.

The CDR3 spells CASRPRGATKETQYF. As DNA, the CDR3 is TGTGCCAGCAGGCCTCGGGGGGCCACGAAAGAGACCCAGTACTTC. The rearrangement uses TRBV5-6 and TRBJ2-5; D is possibly TRBD2 (7 bases). With 5 bases removed from V and 3 bases from J, the gap between germline ends came to 17 bases. The CDR3 has 15 amino acids. CDR1 is SGHDT, CDR2 YYEEEE, per germline.

The chain is built from TRBV11-3 and TRBJ1-1; 8 nucleotides line up with TRBD1. J was trimmed by 11 bases and V by 4 bases; bases with no gene match: 6. The CDR3 length is 12 residues. The germline V gene encodes CDR1 SGHNT and CDR2 YENEEA. This CDR3 reads CASSSGQGSAFF. The CDR3 coding sequence is TGTGCCAGCAGCTCTGGACAGGGATCGGCTTTCTTT.

The V call is TRBV19, the J call TRBJ1-1; TRBD1 matches 11 bases. The V and J ends lost 7 bases and 2 bases, in that order; junction bases with no gene match: 15. In germline, CDR1 is LNHDA, CDR2 SQIVND (reference sequence). This CDR3 is built from 18 residues. Written as DNA, the CDR3 is TGTGCCAGTAACCATGGACAGGGGGCGGGTTTGAGAAACACTGAAGCTTTCTTT. This sequence encodes CASNHGQGAGLRNTEAFF. The full variable domain, completed using reference TRBV19 and TRBJ1-1, is DGGITQSPKYLFRKEGQNVTLSCEQNLNHDAMYWYRQDPGQGLRLIYYSQIVNDFQKGDIAEGYSVSREKKESFPLTVTSAQKNPTAFYLCASNHGQGAGLRNTEAFFGQGTRLTVV.

The rearrangement joins TRBV19 to TRBJ1-1; weak D call: TRBD1 (5 bases). This CDR3 is 15 amino acids long. Germline CDR1 LNHDA, CDR2 SQIVND (reference sequence). V gave up 4 bases and J gave up 2 bases, with 14 bases separating them. The CDR3 region is CASSTNRWGNTEAFF. For the CDR3, the DNA is TGTGCCAGTAGTACGAACAGGTGGGGAAACACTGAAGCTTTCTTT.

V usage is TRBV7-8 and J usage is TRBJ2-1; the D gene is possibly TRBD2 (6 bases). This CDR3 is built from 14 residues. CDR1 and CDR2 (germline): SGHVS, FQNEAQ. The germline V and J ends were trimmed by 2 bases and 8 bases, with 13 bases remaining between them. The CDR3 DNA reads TGTGCCAGCAGCTTACGGGATAGCGGCCATGAGCAGTTCTTC. Its translation: CASSLRDSGHEQFF.

The chain recombines TRBV19 with TRBJ1-5, with D uncertain. The CDR3 covers 14 residues. With 7 bases removed from V and 3 bases from J, the gap between germline ends came to 13 bases. The germline V gene has CDR1 LNHDA and CDR2 SQIVND (reference sequence). The CDR3 sequence: CASTQDGVNQPQHF. Written as DNA, the CDR3 is TGTGCCAGTACCCAGGACGGGGTCAATCAGCCCCAGCATTTT.

The chain is built from TRBV6-1 and TRBJ2-2, with 9 bases matching TRBD2. Germline values: CDR1 MNHNS, CDR2 SASEGT. Trimming cost V 4 bases and J 4 bases; bases outside gene matches: 7. The CDR3 length is 16 residues. The CDR3 here is CASSGLAGRSTGELFF. CDR3 DNA: TGTGCCAGCAGTGGGCTAGCGGGGAGAAGCACCGGGGAGCTGTTTTTT.

The chain carries TRBV25-1 and TRBJ2-2; D remains ambiguous. V was clipped by 4 bases and J by 0 bases, with 6 bases between them. The CDR3 runs to 14 residues. The germline CDR1 and CDR2 sequences are MGHDK and SYGVNS. CDR3 loop: CASSGQTNTGELFF. DNA for the CDR3: TGTGCCAGCAGTGGACAAACGAACACCGGGGAGCTGTTTTTT.

V gene TRBV6-6 combines with J gene TRBJ1-4, with TRBD1 identical over 7 bases. The CDR3 covers 13 residues. The trim removed 6 bases at V and 12 bases at J, leaving 10 bases unmatched. Germline V gene data show CDR1 as MNHNY and CDR2 as SVGAGI (reference sequence). For the CDR3, the DNA is TGTGCCAGCAGGGGGCAGACAGGGTTTGAACTGTTTTTT. Its translation: CASRGQTGFELFF.

The J gene is TRBJ2-3, the V gene TRBV5-4; TRBD2 agrees at 9 bases. V dropped 2 bases and J dropped 8; count of bases not matched to a gene: 21. This CDR3 has 19 amino acids. Per the germline V gene, CDR1 is SGHNT and CDR2 is YYREEE (reference sequence). CDR3 sequence: CASSFAITGSGGLFATQYF. In DNA, the CDR3 is TGTGCCAGCAGCTTCGCCATAACCGGAAGCGGGGGGCTTTTCGCTACGCAGTATTTT.

J is TRBJ2-1 and V is TRBV10-1, with 16 bases identical to TRBD2. The CDR3 has 20 amino acids. Germline V gives CDR1 WNHNN, CDR2 SYGVQD (reference sequence). The junction had 22 bases not matched to a gene; V was cut back by 7 bases and J by 10 bases. The CDR3 loop reads CASIIGCGGTSGRVEGEQFF. The CDR3, as DNA: TGCGCCAGCATTATTGGTTGCGGTGGGACTAGCGGGAGGGTTGAGGGGGAGCAGTTCTTC.

J is TRBJ2-1 and V is TRBV18, with D perhaps TRBD1 (6 bases). Trimming pared 0 bases from V and 10 bases from J, leaving 22 bases between. Germline lookup yields CDR1 KGHSH and CDR2 LQKENI. The CDR3 totals 17 residues. CDR3 residues: CASSPPTGTSGKNEQFF. CDR3 nucleotides: TGTGCCAGCTCACCACCGACCGGGACAAGCGGCAAAAACGAGCAGTTCTTC.

This chain links TRBV2 with TRBJ1-2; TRBD1 matches at 11 bases. The trim removed 10 bases at V and 8 bases at J, leaving 9 bases unmatched. The CDR3 length is 13 residues. Germline assignment: CDR1 SNHLY and CDR2 FYNNEI. This CDR3 is CAIRDRGIGGYTF. The DNA of the CDR3 is TGTGCCATCAGGGACAGGGGGATTGGGGGCTACACCTTC.

This chain links TRBV5-6 with TRBJ1-3; possibly TRBD1 for D (6 bases). Germline CDR1 reads SGHDT; CDR2 reads YYEEEE. The CDR3 consists of 15 residues. V lost 6 bases to trimming and J lost 4 bases, with 17 bases between them. CDR3 coding DNA: TGTGCCAGCAACAAACAGGGCTTACAGGGAAACACCATATATTTT. It is translated as CASNKQGLQGNTIYF. The complete variable domain, with remaining parts taken from reference TRBV5-6 and TRBJ1-3, reads DAGVTQSPTHLIKTRGQQVTLRCSPKSGHDTVSWYQQALGQGPQFIFQYYEEEERQRGNFPDRFSGHQFPNYSSELNVNALLLGDSALYLCASNKQGLQGNTIYFGEGSWLTVV.

This clone occurred once. V gene TRBV25-1 combines with J gene TRBJ1-2; the D gene is possibly TRBD1 (5 bases). The CDR3 has 17 residues. Germline loops: CDR1 MGHDK, CDR2 SYGVNS. With 1 base removed from V and 8 bases from J, the gap between germline ends came to 23 bases. The CDR3 coding sequence is TGTGCCAGCAGTGAATCGGGTAACAGGCTCGGGGGACGGGGCTACACCTTC. This codes for CASSESGNRLGGRGYTF.

V usage is TRBV7-3 and J usage is TRBJ2-7; tentatively, D is TRBD2 (7 bases). Trimming stripped 0 bases from V and 3 bases from J, with 12 bases between. Germline loops: CDR1 SGHTA, CDR2 FQGTGA. The CDR3 consists of 15 residues. The chain's CDR3 is CASSLTGGPGYEQYF. The CDR3 bases are TGTGCCAGCAGCTTAACGGGGGGGCCCGGCTACGAGCAGTACTTC.

The rearrangement joins TRBV5-4 to TRBJ1-2; no clear D gene. The CDR3 has 14 residues. Trimming stripped 1 base from V and 5 bases from J, with 12 bases between. Looked up from germline, CDR1 is SGHNT and CDR2 is YYREEE (reference sequence). The CDR3 reads CASSLFTGRYGYTF. CDR3 nucleotides: TGTGCCAGCAGCTTGTTCACGGGAAGGTATGGCTACACCTTC.

This rearrangement joins TRBV5-4 to TRBJ2-3; 9 bases agree with TRBD2. V was pared by 1 base and J by 1 base, with 4 bases of the junction left unmatched. The CDR3 extends over 16 amino acids. CDR1 SGHNT and CDR2 YYREEE come from the germline V gene (reference sequence). CDR3 residues: CASSLLVAGGTDTQYF. Here the CDR3 DNA reads TGTGCCAGCAGCTTGTTGGTAGCGGGAGGCACAGATACGCAGTATTTT.

V is TRBV7-8 and J is TRBJ2-7, with 15 bases identical to TRBD2. Per the germline V gene, CDR1 is SGHVS and CDR2 is FQNEAQ. The trim removed 4 bases at V and 0 bases at J, leaving 4 bases unmatched. CDR3 size: 17 residues. CDR3 sequence: CASSSGLAGGRSYEQYF. CDR3 DNA sequence: TGTGCCAGCAGCTCGGGACTAGCGGGGGGCCGCTCCTACGAGCAGTACTTC.

The rearrangement links TRBV2 to TRBJ2-6; D unclear. The CDR3 consists of 17 residues. The germline CDR1 and CDR2 sequences are SNHLY and FYNNEI. V was shortened by 2 bases and J by 0 bases, with 11 bases between the two germline ends. The DNA for the CDR3 is TGTGCCAGCAGTGAACTGGGCCCTCTCTCTGGGGCCAACGTCCTGACTTTC. It translates to CASSELGPLSGANVLTF.